Here is one T cell receptor (beta chain) with its context. These data come from a study of shared clonotypes between healthy human individuals. With 1 base clipped from V and 5 bases from J, the junction kept 8 bases outside the gene matches. The CDR3 is 15 residues long. Per germline, CDR1 SGHAT and CDR2 FQNNGV. Data came from immunoSEQ multiplex PCR; TCRdb stores just in-frame clones and leaves some out. The sample shows 2.3 million or so clones, over 90% of them seen only once. The source material was naive CD4+ T cells from PBMCs. The subset was: CD45RA+ positively selected. The sequence came from a man aged 18 to 29 in good health. Some clones in this sample may be carry-over from other donors' samples. The rearrangement joins TRBV11-2 to TRBJ2-7; TRBD1 matches at 7 bases. DNA for the CDR3: TGTGCCAGCAGCTTAGGGGGCAGGGGGAACAACGAGCAGTACTTC. The encoded protein is CASSLGGRGNNEQYF.